A selection of T cell receptor beta chains follows, all from one sample in a study of blood T cell repertoires in COVID-19. The protocol was immunoSEQ multiplex PCR, while the TCRdb copy is restricted to in-frame clones and leaves out a portion. This table has 150,000 or so clones, 88% appearing once. The sample consisted of peripheral blood. The receptors here all came from a man in his 60s with acute or convalescent COVID-19. CDR3s leave out the opening cysteine and the closing phenylalanine or tryptophan. D genes are given only for firm matches. Clone sizes are given selectively: once, few, many, or a class where the clone is expanded.

>TRBJ2-7|NA|TRBD2|TRBV30
AWGLAGGLYEQY
>TRBJ1-1|NA|NA|TRBV29-1
SVEDRGGFTEAF
>TRBJ1-1|NA|TRBD1|TRBV6-5
ASNPGRQGNTEAF
>TRBJ2-2|NA|TRBD1|TRBV3-1/TRBV3-2
ASSQDIGQGTGELF
>TRBJ2-1|NA|TRBD2|TRBV5-6
ASSLAPLLAGAFNEQF
>TRBJ2-7|NA|TRBD2|TRBV4-3
ASSEGASGSYEQY
>TRBJ1-2|NA|TRBD1|TRBV9
ASSVDDRGYGYT
>TRBJ2-3|NA|NA|TRBV7-8
ASSPPTADTQY
>TRBJ2-5|NA|NA|TRBV3-1/TRBV3-2
ASSQEVQAQETQY
>TRBJ2-7|NA|TRBD2|TRBV4-3
ASSQVGLAGVHEQY
>TRBJ1-2|once|NA|TRBV11-2
ASSGAAGRRGDGYT
>TRBJ2-1|NA|TRBD1|TRBV5-1
ASSPRTGAIEQF
>TRBJ1-4|NA|NA|TRBV14
ASSQDGATNEKLF
>TRBJ1-6|NA|NA|TRBV5-1
ASSLAGSPNSPLH
>TRBJ2-2|NA|NA|TRBV18
ASSPQGVTTGELF